Listed below are T cell receptor beta chains from one sample, sequenced in a study of OX40 agonist ivuxolimab in advanced cancers. The table came from immunoSEQ multiplex PCR; TCRdb's copy has only in-frame clones and leaves some out. The sample lists roughly 69,000 clones; about four fifths were seen once. The sequencing here drew on CD4+ or CD8+ T cells sorted from blood, taken in a trial of the OX40 agonist ivuxolimab. The source of these receptors is an adult with an advanced solid tumor such as melanoma, head and neck, liver or kidney cancer. CDR3s include the opening cysteine and the closing phenylalanine or tryptophan. D genes are given only for firm matches. Part of the rows lack a size; the others show once, few, many or a class for expanded clones.

TRBV19	TRBJ1-4	TRBD1	once	CASSPPGQYDDGAKKLFF	TGTGCCAGTAGTCCACCGGGACAGTATGATGATGGAGCAAAAAAACTGTTTTTT
TRBV19	TRBJ1-5	.	.	CASSIQSTGRSNQPQHF	TGTGCCAGTAGTATACAGAGTACAGGTAGATCCAATCAGCCCCAGCATTTT
TRBV27	TRBJ2-5	TRBD1	.	CASSPQGAETQYF	TGTGCCAGCAGTCCCCAGGGGGCGGAGACCCAGTACTTC
TRBV6-4	TRBJ2-2	.	.	CASRSKSAGELFF	TGTGCCAGCAGATCTAAGAGTGCCGGGGAGCTGTTTTTT
TRBV5-5	TRBJ1-2	TRBD1	few	CASAAGGGYGYTF	TGTGCCAGCGCGGCAGGGGGCGGTTATGGCTACACCTTC
TRBV5-6	TRBJ1-1	.	.	CASSLFWVNTEAFF	TGTGCCAGCAGCTTGTTTTGGGTGAACACTGAAGCTTTCTTT
TRBV27	TRBJ1-4	.	.	CASSSAGATNEKLFF	TGTGCCAGCAGTTCAGCCGGAGCAACTAATGAAAAACTGTTTTTT
TRBV9	TRBJ2-2	TRBD1	once	CASSVRGQGRTGELFF	TGTGCCAGCAGCGTAAGGGGACAGGGAAGGACCGGGGAGCTGTTTTTT
TRBV28	TRBJ2-7	.	many	CASSFGGAATAYEQYF	TGTGCCAGCAGTTTCGGCGGAGCGGCTACCGCCTACGAGCAGTACTTC
TRBV30	TRBJ1-5	.	.	CASGGDKQPQHF	TGTGCCTCGGGAGGGGACAAACAGCCCCAGCATTTT
TRBV10-3	TRBJ1-1	.	.	CAIRELGDTEAFF	TGTGCCATCAGGGAGCTAGGGGACACTGAAGCTTTCTTT
TRBV9	TRBJ2-1	TRBD2	once	CASTSSGGPYNEQFF	TGTGCCAGCACTAGTAGCGGGGGGCCTTACAATGAGCAGTTCTTC
TRBV5-1	TRBJ1-5	.	.	CASSLLGGNQPQHF	TGCGCCAGCAGCTTGTTGGGGGGCAATCAGCCCCAGCATTTT
TRBV30	TRBJ1-6	.	.	CAWSIRGTVNSPLHF	TGTGCCTGGAGTATCCGTGGGACCGTAAATTCACCCCTCCACTTT
TRBV4-3	TRBJ2-1	.	.	CASSQRALGEQFF	TGCGCCAGCAGCCAAAGGGCATTGGGTGAGCAGTTCTTC
TRBV4-3	TRBJ2-3	TRBD2	.	CASSQFRLADKTDTQYF	TGCGCCAGCAGCCAATTCCGACTAGCAGACAAAACAGATACGCAGTATTTT
TRBV5-6	TRBJ2-7	.	.	CASSPSPELHYEQYF	TGTGCCAGCAGCCCCAGCCCAGAGCTTCACTACGAGCAGTACTTC
TRBV2	TRBJ1-2	.	.	CASSEIKAGGRDRGYTF	TGTGCCAGCAGTGAGATTAAGGCCGGGGGGCGCGATCGTGGCTACACCTTC
TRBV10-3	TRBJ1-2	.	once	CAISESRDGDGYTF	TGTGCCATCAGTGAGAGCAGGGATGGGGATGGCTACACCTTC
TRBV6-5	TRBJ1-2	.	once	CASIGDNYGYTF	TGTGCCAGCATAGGGGATAACTATGGCTACACCTTC
TRBV30	TRBJ1-4	.	.	CAWSVVGTNEKLFF	TGTGCCTGGAGTGTGGTGGGGACTAATGAAAAACTGTTTTTT
TRBV25-1	TRBJ2-2	TRBD1	.	CASSESRQGRVGELFF	TGTGCCAGCAGTGAATCCAGACAGGGGCGGGTCGGGGAGCTGTTTTTT